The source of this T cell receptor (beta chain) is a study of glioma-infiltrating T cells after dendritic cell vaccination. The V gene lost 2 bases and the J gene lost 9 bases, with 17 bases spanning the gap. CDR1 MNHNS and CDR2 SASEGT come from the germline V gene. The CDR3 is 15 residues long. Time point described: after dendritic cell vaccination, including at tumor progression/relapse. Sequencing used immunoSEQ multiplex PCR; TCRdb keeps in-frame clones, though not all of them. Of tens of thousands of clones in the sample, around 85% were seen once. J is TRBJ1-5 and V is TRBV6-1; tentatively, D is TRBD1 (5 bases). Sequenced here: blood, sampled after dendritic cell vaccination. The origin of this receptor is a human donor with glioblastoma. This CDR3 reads CASSENYLGGRPQHF. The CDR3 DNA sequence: TGTGCCAGCAGTGAAAATTATCTCGGGGGGAGGCCCCAGCATTTT.